The TCR beta chain under discussion was sequenced for a study of neurological immune-mediated disorders (dated by TCRdb to between 2018 and 2020). Context from the whole study: Among the approximately 35 multiple sclerosis patients, relapsing-remitting MS accounted for around 30 and secondary progressive MS accounted for 3. Peripheral blood TCR-beta repertoires from patients with HTLV-I-associated myelopathy (HAM/TSP), patients with multiple sclerosis, and healthy controls were compared in the study using UMI-based sequencing. Alongside PBMC samples, the set of about 100 TCR-beta libraries contained longitudinal samples, technical triplicates, and paired CD4+ and CD8+ T-cell subsets that had been sorted. The cohort was made up of 68 subjects, consisting of roughly 14 HAM/TSP patients, 34 multiple sclerosis patients and around 20 healthy controls.

For unsorted PBMC libraries, 2 million PBMCs were used after storage in RNAlater at -80 degrees C until RNA extraction. The multiple sclerosis patients were enrolled in a US clinical protocol that evaluated disease progression with magnetic resonance imaging. Peripheral blood underwent Ficoll-Hypaque density gradient centrifugation to isolate PBMCs, which were then cryopreserved in liquid nitrogen. This clonotype was observed at least ten times. The specificity of this receptor is unknown. No qualities accompany the bases; no much larger clone lies one base away. What the work shows at the level of the full study, not this receptor alone: The highest TCR clonal expansion was observed in HAM/TSP patients, whereas the lowest was observed in MS patients, even when compared with healthy controls. The MS cluster showed no association with clinical or MRI features, and the authors stated that larger cohorts are needed. No identical CDR3 amino acid sequences were shared among expanded clones across subjects, suggesting private TCR-beta repertoires in all groups. Repertoires from 18 of 34 MS patients were grouped by phylogenetic analysis into a cluster of related CDR3 sequences, suggesting a possible repertoire-level signature.

Compared with germline, V lacks 3 bases and J lacks 0 bases; bases without a gene match: 8. The CDR3 starts with the cysteine, ends with the phenylalanine, and has 16 residues. The CDR3 DNA has 48 bases and is translated from base 1. The CDR1 and CDR2 encoded by the germline V gene are SGDLS and YYNGEE. cDNA synthesis used template-switch 5'RACE with a primer carrying a 10-nucleotide random unique molecular identifier tagging each TCR transcript. Over 190 million TCR-beta sequences, covering 15-18 subjects, were produced in each sequencing run. The RNeasy kit was used for extraction of total RNA. The KAPA Real-time Library Amplification kit was used to amplify TCR-beta VDJ regions with primers for the TCR constant region and the 5'RACE anchor. A first PCR added sample indexes and Illumina adaptors, after which a second PCR increased the library yield. After Ampure bead purification, the roughly 650 bp TCR product was size-selected on a 2% E-gel SizeSelection system. Library quality was checked on a Bioanalyzer, concentration was measured with Qubit, and libraries were quantified with the Kapa Library Quantification kit before pooling. An Illumina HiSeq 2500 was used to sequence the libraries paired-end at 2 x 150 bp. To increase sequence diversity, roughly 24-30% phiX was spiked into each library pool. The study's processing was this. Quality-filtered reads were processed with the UMI-based MiGEC pipeline, which removed over 75% of raw TCR sequences during error correction. IMGT germline references were used for alignment of VDJ genes, and clonotypes were defined by a unique CDR3 amino acid sequence together with V-J genes. Clonal expansion, Shannon diversity and CDR3 relatedness were evaluated with VDJtools (CalcPairwiseDistances, ClusterSamples), while phylogenetic trees were built in CLCbio workbench. Clones with at least 8 unique UMIs were defined as expanded, with this threshold being based on coefficient-of-variation modelling across technical triplicates. In TCRdb, the public reads were trimmed at Q25 with fastp and aligned with MiXCR, with productive beta chains retained. Each entry is one CDR3 protein sequence, shown with its most common DNA and genes. TCRdb's processing, not the authors', yielded these V and J calls. The sample table lists about 66,000 distinct CDR3 sequences, 3.4% of them with a count of one. About 3.5% of the sample rests with the top ten.

This TCR came from a man between 35 and 55 years old with multiple sclerosis. This sequence uses TRBV9 and TRBJ1-2, with 7 junctional bases fitting TRBD1. The sequenced sample consisted of PBMCs. In nucleotide form, the sequence is TGTGCCAGCAGCGCCCCCGGGACAGCAGCTAACTATGGCTACACCTTC. Translated, it gives CASSAPGTAANYGYTF. Extended through the reference TRBV9 and TRBJ1-2 proteins, this CDR3 yields the full variable domain: DSGVTQTPKHLITATGQRVTLRCSPRSGDLSVYWYQQSLDQGLQFLIQYYNGEERAKGNILERFSAQQFPDLHSELNLSSLELGDSALYFCASSAPGTAANYGYTFGSGTRLTVV.